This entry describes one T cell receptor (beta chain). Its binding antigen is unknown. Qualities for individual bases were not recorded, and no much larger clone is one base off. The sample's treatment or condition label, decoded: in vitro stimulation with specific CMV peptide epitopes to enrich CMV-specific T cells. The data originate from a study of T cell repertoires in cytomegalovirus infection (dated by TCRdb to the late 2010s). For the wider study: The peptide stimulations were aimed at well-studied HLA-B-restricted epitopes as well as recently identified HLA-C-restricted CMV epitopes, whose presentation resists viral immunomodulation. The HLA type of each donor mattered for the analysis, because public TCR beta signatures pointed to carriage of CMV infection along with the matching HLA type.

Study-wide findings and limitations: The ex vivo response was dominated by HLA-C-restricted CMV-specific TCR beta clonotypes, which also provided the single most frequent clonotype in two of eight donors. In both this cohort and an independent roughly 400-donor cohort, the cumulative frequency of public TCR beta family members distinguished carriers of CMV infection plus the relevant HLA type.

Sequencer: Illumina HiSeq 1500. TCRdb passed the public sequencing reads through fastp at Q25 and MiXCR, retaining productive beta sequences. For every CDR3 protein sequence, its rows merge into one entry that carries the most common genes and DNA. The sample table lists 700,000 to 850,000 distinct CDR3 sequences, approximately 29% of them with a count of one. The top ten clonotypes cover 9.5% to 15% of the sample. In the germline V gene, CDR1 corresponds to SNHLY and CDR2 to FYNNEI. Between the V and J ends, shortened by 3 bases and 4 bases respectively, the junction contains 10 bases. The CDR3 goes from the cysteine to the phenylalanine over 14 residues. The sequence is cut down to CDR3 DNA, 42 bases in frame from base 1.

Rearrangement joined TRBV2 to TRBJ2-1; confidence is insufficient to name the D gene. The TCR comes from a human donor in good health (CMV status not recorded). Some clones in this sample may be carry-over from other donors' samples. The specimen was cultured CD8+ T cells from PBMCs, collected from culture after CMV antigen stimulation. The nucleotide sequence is TGTGCCAGCAGTGAGGGGAACCCTTACAATGAGCAGTTCTTC. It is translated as CASSEGNPYNEQFF.